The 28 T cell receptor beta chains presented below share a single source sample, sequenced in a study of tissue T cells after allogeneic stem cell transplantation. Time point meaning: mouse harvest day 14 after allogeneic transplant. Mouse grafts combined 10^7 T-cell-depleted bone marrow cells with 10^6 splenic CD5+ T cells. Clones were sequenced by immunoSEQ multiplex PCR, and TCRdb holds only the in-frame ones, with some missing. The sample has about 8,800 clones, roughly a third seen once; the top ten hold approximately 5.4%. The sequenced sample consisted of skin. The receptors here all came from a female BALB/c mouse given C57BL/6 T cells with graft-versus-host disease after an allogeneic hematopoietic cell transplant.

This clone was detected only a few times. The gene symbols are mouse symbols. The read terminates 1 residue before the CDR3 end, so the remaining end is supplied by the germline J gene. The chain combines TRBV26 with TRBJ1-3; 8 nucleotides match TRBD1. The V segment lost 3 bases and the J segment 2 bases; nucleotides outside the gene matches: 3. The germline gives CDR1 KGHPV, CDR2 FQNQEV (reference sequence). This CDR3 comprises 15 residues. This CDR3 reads CASSLIRGPGNTLYF. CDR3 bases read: TGTGCCAGCAGTCTCATCAGGGGGCCTGGAAATACGCTCTAT.

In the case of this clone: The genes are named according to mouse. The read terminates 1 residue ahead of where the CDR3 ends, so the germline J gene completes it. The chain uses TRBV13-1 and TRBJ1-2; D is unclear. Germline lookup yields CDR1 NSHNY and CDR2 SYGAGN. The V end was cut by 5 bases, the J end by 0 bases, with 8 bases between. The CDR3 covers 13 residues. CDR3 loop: CASRETPNSDYTF. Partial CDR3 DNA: TGTGCCAGCAGGGAGACACCAAACTCCGACTACACC.

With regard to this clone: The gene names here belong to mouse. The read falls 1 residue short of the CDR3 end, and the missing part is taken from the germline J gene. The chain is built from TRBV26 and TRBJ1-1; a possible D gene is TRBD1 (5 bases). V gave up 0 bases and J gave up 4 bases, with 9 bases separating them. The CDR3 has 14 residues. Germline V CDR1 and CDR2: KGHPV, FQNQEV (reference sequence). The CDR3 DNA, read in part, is TGTGCCAGCAGTCTGTCGGGGGGTGCCACAGAAGTCTTC. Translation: CASSLSGGATEVF. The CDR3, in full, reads CASSLSGGATEVFF.

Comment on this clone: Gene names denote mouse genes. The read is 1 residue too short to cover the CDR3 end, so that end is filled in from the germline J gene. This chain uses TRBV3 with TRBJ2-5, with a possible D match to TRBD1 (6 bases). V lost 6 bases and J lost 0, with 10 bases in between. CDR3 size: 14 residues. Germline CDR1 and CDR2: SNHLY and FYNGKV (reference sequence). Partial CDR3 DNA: TGTGCCAGCAGTCACAGGGTTAACCAAGACACCCAGTAC. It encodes CASSHRVNQDTQY. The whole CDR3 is CASSHRVNQDTQYF.

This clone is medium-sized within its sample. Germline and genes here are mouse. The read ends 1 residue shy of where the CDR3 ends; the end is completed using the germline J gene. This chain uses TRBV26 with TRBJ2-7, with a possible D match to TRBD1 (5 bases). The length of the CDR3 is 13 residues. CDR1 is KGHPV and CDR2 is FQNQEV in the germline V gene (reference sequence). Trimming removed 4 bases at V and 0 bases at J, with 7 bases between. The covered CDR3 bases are TGTGCCAGCAGTCCAGGGAGCTCCTATGAACAGTAC. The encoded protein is CASSPGSSYEQY. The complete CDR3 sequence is CASSPGSSYEQYF.

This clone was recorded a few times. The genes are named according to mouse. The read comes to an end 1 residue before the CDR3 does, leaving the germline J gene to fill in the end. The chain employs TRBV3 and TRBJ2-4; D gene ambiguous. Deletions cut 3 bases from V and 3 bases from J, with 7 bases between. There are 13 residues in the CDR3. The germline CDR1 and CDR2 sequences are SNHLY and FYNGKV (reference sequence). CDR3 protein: CASSLANQNTLYF. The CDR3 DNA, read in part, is TGTGCCAGCAGCTTGGCAAACCAAAACACCTTGTAC.

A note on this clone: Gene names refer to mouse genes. The CDR3 spells CASSLHWVNTGQLYF. The sequenced CDR3 bases are TGTGCCAGCAGCCTCCACTGGGTTAACACCGGGCAGCTCTAC. The J gene is TRBJ2-2, the V gene TRBV5, with D perhaps matching TRBD2 (6 bases). The observed sequence ends 1 residue before the CDR3 terminus, with the missing tail filled in from the germline J gene. Trimming pared 4 bases from V and 2 bases from J, leaving 11 bases between. Germline V gene sequence: CDR1 LGHNA, CDR2 YNLKQL (reference sequence). The CDR3 length is 15 residues.

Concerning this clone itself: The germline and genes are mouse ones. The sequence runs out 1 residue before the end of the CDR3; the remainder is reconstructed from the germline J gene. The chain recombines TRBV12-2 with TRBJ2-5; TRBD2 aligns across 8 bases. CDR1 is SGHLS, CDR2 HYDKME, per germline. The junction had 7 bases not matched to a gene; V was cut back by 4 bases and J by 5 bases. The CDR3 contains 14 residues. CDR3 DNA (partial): TGTGCCAGCTCCCCGCTCGGGGGGGCAGACACCCAGTAC. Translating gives CASSPLGGADTQY. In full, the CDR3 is CASSPLGGADTQYF.

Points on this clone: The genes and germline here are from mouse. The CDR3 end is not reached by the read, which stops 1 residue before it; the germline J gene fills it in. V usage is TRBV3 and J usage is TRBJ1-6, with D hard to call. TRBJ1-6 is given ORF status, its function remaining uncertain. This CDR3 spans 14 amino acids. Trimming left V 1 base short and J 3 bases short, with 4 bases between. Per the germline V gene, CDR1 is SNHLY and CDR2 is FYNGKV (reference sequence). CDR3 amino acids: CASSLDSYNSPLYF. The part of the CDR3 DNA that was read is TGTGCCAGCAGCTTAGACAGCTATAATTCGCCCCTCTAC.

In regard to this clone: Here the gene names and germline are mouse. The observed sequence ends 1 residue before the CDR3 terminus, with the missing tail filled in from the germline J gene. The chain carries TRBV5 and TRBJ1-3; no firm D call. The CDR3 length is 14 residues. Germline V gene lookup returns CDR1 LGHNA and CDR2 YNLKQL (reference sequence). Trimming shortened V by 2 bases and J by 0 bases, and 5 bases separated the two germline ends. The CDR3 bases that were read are TGTGCCAGCAGCCAACCAGATTCTGGAAATACGCTCTAT. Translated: CASSQPDSGNTLY. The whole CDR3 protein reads CASSQPDSGNTLYF.

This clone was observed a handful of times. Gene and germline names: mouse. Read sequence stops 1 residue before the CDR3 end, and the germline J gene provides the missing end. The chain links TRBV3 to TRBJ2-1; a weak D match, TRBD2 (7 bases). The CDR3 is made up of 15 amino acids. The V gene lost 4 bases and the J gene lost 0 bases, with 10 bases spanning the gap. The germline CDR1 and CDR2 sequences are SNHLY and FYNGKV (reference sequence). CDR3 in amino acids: CASSSGGGNYAEQFF. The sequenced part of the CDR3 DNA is TGTGCCAGCAGCTCTGGGGGCGGTAACTATGCTGAGCAGTTC.

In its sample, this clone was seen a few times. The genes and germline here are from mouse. CDR3 sequence: CASSLSPGRNTGQLYF. The sequenced CDR3 bases are TGTGCCAGCAGTCTGTCGCCAGGGAGAAACACCGGGCAGCTCTAC. The rearrangement links TRBV26 to TRBJ2-2; perhaps TRBD1 as D (5 bases). The read is 1 residue too short to cover the CDR3 end, so that end is filled in from the germline J gene. The V gene lost 0 bases and the J gene lost 1 base, with 9 bases spanning the gap. Germline lookup yields CDR1 KGHPV and CDR2 FQNQEV (reference sequence). The CDR3 extends over 16 amino acids.

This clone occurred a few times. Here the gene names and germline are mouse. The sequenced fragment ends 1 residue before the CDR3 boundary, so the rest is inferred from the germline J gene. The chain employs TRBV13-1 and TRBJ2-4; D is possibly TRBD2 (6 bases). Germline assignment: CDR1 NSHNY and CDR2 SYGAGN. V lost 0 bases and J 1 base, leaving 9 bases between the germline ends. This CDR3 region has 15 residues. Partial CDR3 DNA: TGTGCCAGCAGTGATGCTGGGGAGGGTCAAAACACCTTGTAC. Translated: CASSDAGEGQNTLY. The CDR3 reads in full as CASSDAGEGQNTLYF.

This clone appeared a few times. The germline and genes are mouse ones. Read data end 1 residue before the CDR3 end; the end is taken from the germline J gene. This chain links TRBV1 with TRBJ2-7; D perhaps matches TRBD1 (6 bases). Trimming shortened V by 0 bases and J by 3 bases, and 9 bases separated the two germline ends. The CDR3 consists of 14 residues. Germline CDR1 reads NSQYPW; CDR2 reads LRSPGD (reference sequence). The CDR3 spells CTCSAERGNYEQYF. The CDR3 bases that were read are TGCACCTGCAGTGCAGAAAGGGGGAACTATGAACAGTAC.

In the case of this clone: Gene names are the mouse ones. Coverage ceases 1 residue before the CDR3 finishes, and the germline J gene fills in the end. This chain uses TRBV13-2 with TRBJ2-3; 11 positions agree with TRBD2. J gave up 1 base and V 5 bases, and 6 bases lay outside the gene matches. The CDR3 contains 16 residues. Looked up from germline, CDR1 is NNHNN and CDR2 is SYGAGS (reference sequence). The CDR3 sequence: CASGQDWGVGAETLYF. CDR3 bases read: TGTGCCAGCGGCCAGGACTGGGGGGTGGGTGCAGAAACGCTGTAT.

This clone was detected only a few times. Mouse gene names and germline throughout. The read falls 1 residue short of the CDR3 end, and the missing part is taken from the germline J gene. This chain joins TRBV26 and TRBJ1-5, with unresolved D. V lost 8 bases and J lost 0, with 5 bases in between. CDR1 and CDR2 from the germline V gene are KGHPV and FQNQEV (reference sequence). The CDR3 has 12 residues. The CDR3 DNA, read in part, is TGTGCCAGCGCGTATAACAACCAGGCTCCGCTT. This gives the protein CASAYNNQAPL. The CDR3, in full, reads CASAYNNQAPLF.

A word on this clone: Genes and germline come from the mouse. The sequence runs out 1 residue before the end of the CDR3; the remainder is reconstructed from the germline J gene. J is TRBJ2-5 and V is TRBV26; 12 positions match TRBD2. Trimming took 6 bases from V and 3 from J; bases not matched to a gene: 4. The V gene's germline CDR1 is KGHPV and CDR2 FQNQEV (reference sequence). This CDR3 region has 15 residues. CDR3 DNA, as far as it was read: TGTGCCAGCAGAGGGACTGGGGGGACTCAAGACACCCAGTAC. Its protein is CASRGTGGTQDTQY. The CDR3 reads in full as CASRGTGGTQDTQYF. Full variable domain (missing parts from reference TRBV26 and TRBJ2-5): NSKVIQTPRYLVKGQGQKAKMRCIPEKGHPVVFWYQQNKNNEFKFLINFQNQEVLQQIDMTEKRFSAECPSNSPCSLEIQSSEAGDSALYLCASRGTGGTQDTQYFGPGTRLLVL.

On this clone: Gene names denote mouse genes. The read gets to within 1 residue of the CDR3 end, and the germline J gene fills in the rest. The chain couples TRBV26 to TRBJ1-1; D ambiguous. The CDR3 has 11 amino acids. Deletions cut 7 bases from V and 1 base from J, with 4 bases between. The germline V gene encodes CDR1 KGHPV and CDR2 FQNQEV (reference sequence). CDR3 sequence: CASTGNTEVFF. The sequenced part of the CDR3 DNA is TGTGCCAGCACTGGGAACACAGAAGTCTTC. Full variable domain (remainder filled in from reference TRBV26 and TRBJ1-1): NSKVIQTPRYLVKGQGQKAKMRCIPEKGHPVVFWYQQNKNNEFKFLINFQNQEVLQQIDMTEKRFSAECPSNSPCSLEIQSSEAGDSALYLCASTGNTEVFFGKGTRLTVV.

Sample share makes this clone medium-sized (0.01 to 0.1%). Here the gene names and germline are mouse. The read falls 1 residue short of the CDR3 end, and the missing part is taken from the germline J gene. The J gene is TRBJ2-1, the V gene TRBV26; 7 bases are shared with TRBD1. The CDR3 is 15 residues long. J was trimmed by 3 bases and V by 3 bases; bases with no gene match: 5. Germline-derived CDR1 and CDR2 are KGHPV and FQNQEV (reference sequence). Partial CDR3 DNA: TGTGCCAGCAGTCTCACAGGGGTTTTCTATGCTGAGCAGTTC. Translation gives CASSLTGVFYAEQF. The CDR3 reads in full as CASSLTGVFYAEQFF.

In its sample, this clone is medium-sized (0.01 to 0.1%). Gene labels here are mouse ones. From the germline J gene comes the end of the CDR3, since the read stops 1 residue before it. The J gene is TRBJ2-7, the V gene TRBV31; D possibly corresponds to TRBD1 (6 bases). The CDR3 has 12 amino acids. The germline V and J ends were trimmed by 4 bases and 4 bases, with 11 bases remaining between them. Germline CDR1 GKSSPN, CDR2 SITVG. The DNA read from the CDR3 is TGTGCCTGGACCCCTCAGGGGTATGAACAGTAC. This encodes CAWTPQGYEQY. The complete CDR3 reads CAWTPQGYEQYF.

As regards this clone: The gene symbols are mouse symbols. The sequenced CDR3 bases are TGTGCAAGCAGCGGACACTATAATTCGCCCCTCTAC. Amino acids: CASSGHYNSPLY. The CDR3 as a whole reads CASSGHYNSPLYF. V gene TRBV16 combines with J gene TRBJ1-6; D possibly corresponds to TRBD1 (5 bases). The read terminates 1 residue ahead of where the CDR3 ends, so the germline J gene completes it. TRBJ1-6 is marked as an open reading frame, function uncertain. Between the trimmed V and J ends, which lost 5 bases and 3 bases, there was a span of 5 bases. This CDR3 is built from 13 residues. Germline V gene lookup returns CDR1 SGHSA and CDR2 FRNQAP.

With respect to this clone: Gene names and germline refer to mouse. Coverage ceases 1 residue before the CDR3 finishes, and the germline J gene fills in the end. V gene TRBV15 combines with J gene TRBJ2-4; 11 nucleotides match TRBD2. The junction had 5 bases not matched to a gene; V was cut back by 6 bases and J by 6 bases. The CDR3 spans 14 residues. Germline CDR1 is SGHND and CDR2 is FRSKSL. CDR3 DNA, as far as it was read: TGTGCCAGCAGACGGACTGGGGGGAAGAACACCTTGTAC. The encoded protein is CASRRTGGKNTLY. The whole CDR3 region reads CASRRTGGKNTLYF.

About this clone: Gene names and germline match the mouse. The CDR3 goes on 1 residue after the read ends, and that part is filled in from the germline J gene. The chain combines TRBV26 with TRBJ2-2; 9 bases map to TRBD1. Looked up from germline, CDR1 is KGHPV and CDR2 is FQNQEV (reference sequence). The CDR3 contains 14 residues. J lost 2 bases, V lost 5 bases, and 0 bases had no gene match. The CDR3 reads CASSGTGNTGQLYF. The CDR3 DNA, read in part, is TGTGCCAGCAGTGGGACAGGGAACACCGGGCAGCTCTAC.

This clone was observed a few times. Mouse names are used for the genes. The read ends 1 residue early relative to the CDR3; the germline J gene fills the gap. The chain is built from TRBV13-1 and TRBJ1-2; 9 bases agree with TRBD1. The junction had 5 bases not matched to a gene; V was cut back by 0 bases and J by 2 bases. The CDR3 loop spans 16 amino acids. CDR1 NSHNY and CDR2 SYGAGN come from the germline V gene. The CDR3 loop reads CASSDGGQGPNSDYTF. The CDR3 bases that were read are TGTGCCAGCAGTGATGGGGGACAGGGTCCCAACTCCGACTACACC.

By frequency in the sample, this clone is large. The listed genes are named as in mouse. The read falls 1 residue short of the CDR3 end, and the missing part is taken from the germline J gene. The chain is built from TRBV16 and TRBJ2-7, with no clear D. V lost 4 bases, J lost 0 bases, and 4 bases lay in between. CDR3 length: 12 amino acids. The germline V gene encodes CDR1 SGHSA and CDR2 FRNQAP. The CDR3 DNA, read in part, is TGTGCAAGCAGCTCCAGCTCCTATGAACAGTAC. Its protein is CASSSSSYEQY. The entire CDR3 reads CASSSSSYEQYF.

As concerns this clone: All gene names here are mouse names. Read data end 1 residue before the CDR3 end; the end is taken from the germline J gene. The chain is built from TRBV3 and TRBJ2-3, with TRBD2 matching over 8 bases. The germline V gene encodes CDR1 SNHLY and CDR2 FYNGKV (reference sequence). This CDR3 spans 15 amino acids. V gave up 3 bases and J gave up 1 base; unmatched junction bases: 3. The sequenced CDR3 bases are TGTGCCAGCAGCTTGCTGGGGGGTCGTGCAGAAACGCTGTAT. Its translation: CASSLLGGRAETLY. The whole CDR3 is CASSLLGGRAETLYF.

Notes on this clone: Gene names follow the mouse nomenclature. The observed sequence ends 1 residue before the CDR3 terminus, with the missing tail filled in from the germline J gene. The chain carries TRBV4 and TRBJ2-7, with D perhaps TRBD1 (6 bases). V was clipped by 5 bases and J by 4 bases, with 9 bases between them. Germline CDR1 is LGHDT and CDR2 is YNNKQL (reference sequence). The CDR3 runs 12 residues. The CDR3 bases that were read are TGTGCCAGCAGCCTACAGGGATATGAACAGTAC. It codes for CASSLQGYEQY. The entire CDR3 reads CASSLQGYEQYF.

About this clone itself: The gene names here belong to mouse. Here the CDR3 reads CAWTLQDTQYF. The sequenced part of the CDR3 DNA is TGTGCCTGGACCCTCCAAGACACCCAGTAC. The chain links TRBV31 to TRBJ2-5; D gene uncertain. The read halts 1 residue ahead of the CDR3 end, with the missing end drawn from the germline J gene. The CDR3 is 11 residues long. The V end was cut by 4 bases, the J end by 2 bases, with 4 bases between. Per the germline V gene, CDR1 is GKSSPN and CDR2 is SITVG.